This TCR beta chain comes out of a study of spatial heterogeneity in lung cancer. Study information: Consistently, beta-chain sequences turned up in larger numbers than alpha-chain sequences did.

This clonotype was observed a handful of times. Each TCR cDNA molecule carried a unique molecular identifier. TCRdb ran MiXCR on the 5' RACE reads and lists one entry per CDR3 protein. This table holds 50,000 to 75,000 distinct CDR3 sequences, under 7.5% found once. As for time point: sample taken at primary tumor resection. A total of under 80 untreated early-stage non-small cell lung cancer patients served as donors. Tumor, nontumor lung or frozen PBMC supplied whole RNA, sequenced without sorting. V gave up 5 bases and J gave up 4 bases, with 23 bases separating them. Germline lookup yields CDR1 MNHNY and CDR2 SVGAGI (reference sequence). The CDR3 is 17 residues long.

This chain uses TRBV6-6 with TRBJ1-2, with D possibly being TRBD1 (5 bases). The TCR was taken from a female donor with early-stage non-small cell lung cancer. The sequenced sample was PBMCs, obtained at surgery. CDR3 sequence: CASSTALVQEGVYGYTF. In DNA form, the CDR3 reads TGTGCCAGCAGTACAGCCCTAGTACAGGAAGGTGTCTATGGCTACACCTTC.